This TCR beta chain was obtained from a study of blood T cell repertoires in COVID-19. As for the study in general: Sites across the United States, Italy and Spain contributed samples from acute and convalescent COVID-19. Sample material is recorded as cDNA or gDNA derived from T cells, B-cell-depleted T cells, or PBMCs.

V lost 4 bases and J 2 bases, leaving 10 bases between the germline ends. This CDR3 is built from 14 residues. CDR1 is MGHRA, CDR2 YSYEKL, per germline. Original data processing: Estimated nucleated cell counts came from reference gene primer amplification. TCRdb keeps only in-frame clones here, not all; method: immunoSEQ multiplex PCR. V, J and clone size were drawn from that table, and D and trimming were deduced from the DNA. This sample has approximately 190,000 clones, with roughly 87% found just once. The sample was peripheral blood. The chain couples TRBV4-1 to TRBJ2-3; tentative D call: TRBD1 (5 bases). The TCR sequence derives from a woman aged 35 to 49 with acute or convalescent COVID-19. CDR3 DNA: TGCGCCAGCAGCCCGACAGATTACACAGATACGCAGTATTTT. This codes for CASSPTDYTDTQYF.